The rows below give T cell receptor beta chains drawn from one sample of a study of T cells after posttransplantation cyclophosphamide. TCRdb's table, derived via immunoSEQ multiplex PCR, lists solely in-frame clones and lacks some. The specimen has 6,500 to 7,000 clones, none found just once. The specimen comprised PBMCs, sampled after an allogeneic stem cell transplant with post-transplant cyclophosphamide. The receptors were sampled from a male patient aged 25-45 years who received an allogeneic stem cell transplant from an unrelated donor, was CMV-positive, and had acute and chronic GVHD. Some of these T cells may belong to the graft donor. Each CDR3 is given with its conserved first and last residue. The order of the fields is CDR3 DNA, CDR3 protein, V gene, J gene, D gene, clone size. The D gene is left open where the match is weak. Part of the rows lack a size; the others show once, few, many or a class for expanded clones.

cdr3_nt: TGTGCCAGTAGTGGCCGACGACCGGGACTAGCGCGCAATGAGCAGTTCTTC; cdr3_aa: CASSGRRPGLARNEQFF; v_call: TRBV19; j_call: TRBJ2-1; d_call: TRBD2; clone_size: many
cdr3_nt: TGTGCCAGCAGTTTAGGCAGGGTGGTTAATTCACCCCTCCACTTT; cdr3_aa: CASSLGRVVNSPLHF; v_call: TRBV27; j_call: TRBJ1-6; d_call: .; clone_size: few
cdr3_nt: TGCGCCAGCAGCCAAGATCCCAGAGGGAGGGTTTATGGCTACACCTTC; cdr3_aa: CASSQDPRGRVYGYTF; v_call: TRBV4-1; j_call: TRBJ1-2; d_call: .; clone_size: many
cdr3_nt: TGTGCCAGCAGCTTAGGGCAGGCGAACTATGGCTACACCTTC; cdr3_aa: CASSLGQANYGYTF; v_call: TRBV7-9; j_call: TRBJ1-2; d_call: .; clone_size: many
cdr3_nt: TGTGCCAGCAGAAGGACAGGGACGGCCGGGGAGCTGTTTTTT; cdr3_aa: CASRRTGTAGELFF; v_call: TRBV6-6; j_call: TRBJ2-2; d_call: TRBD1; clone_size: many
cdr3_nt: TGTGCCAGTAGTTTCTACTCTGGAAACACCATATATTTT; cdr3_aa: CASSFYSGNTIYF; v_call: TRBV19; j_call: TRBJ1-3; d_call: .; clone_size: medium-sized
cdr3_nt: TGTGCCAGTAGTATTGGCCCGTTACCAAACACCGGGGAGCTGTTTTTT; cdr3_aa: CASSIGPLPNTGELFF; v_call: TRBV19; j_call: TRBJ2-2; d_call: .; clone_size: medium-sized
cdr3_nt: TGCGCCAGCAGCCAAACCAGGCCTACTGAAGCTTTCTTT; cdr3_aa: CASSQTRPTEAFF; v_call: TRBV4-3; j_call: TRBJ1-1; d_call: .; clone_size: medium-sized
cdr3_nt: TGTGCCAGCACCCCAGGGTTAGGGCAGACCCAGTACTTC; cdr3_aa: CASTPGLGQTQYF; v_call: TRBV7-8; j_call: TRBJ2-5; d_call: .; clone_size: many
cdr3_nt: TGCAGCGTTGAAGGGGCCAGGGGATCCTACGAGCAGTACTTC; cdr3_aa: CSVEGARGSYEQYF; v_call: TRBV29-1; j_call: TRBJ2-7; d_call: .; clone_size: many
cdr3_nt: TGTGCCAGCAGTGAACCGAGTGTGGGGCCCCGGGCCATCTACGAGCAGTACTTC; cdr3_aa: CASSEPSVGPRAIYEQYF; v_call: TRBV25-1; j_call: TRBJ2-7; d_call: .; clone_size: many
cdr3_nt: TGTGCCAGCAGCTCCCGCTGGACAGGGAATTCACCCCTCCACTTT; cdr3_aa: CASSSRWTGNSPLHF; v_call: TRBV13; j_call: TRBJ1-6; d_call: TRBD1; clone_size: many
cdr3_nt: TGTGCCAGTAGTGTACAGGGGGGATCACCCCTCCACTTT; cdr3_aa: CASSVQGGSPLHF; v_call: TRBV19; j_call: TRBJ1-6; d_call: TRBD1; clone_size: many
cdr3_nt: TGTGCCAGCAGACCACAGGAAGCACGGATCCAAACCGAGCAGTACTTC; cdr3_aa: CASRPQEARIQTEQYF; v_call: TRBV13; j_call: TRBJ2-7; d_call: .; clone_size: few
cdr3_nt: TGTGCCAGCAGCAAAGCGGGGACAGGCGAAGACACCATATATTTT; cdr3_aa: CASSKAGTGEDTIYF; v_call: TRBV21-1; j_call: TRBJ1-3; d_call: .; clone_size: .
cdr3_nt: TGCGCCAGCAGCCAGTCGTGGGCGTTCGAGGGTAGGAAGTATGGCTACACCTTC; cdr3_aa: CASSQSWAFEGRKYGYTF; v_call: TRBV4-1; j_call: TRBJ1-2; d_call: .; clone_size: medium-sized
cdr3_nt: TGTGCCAGCAGCTTTATGGGCTCAGATACGCAGTATTTT; cdr3_aa: CASSFMGSDTQYF; v_call: TRBV5-6; j_call: TRBJ2-3; d_call: .; clone_size: many
cdr3_nt: TGTGCCATCAGTGAGCCTACCAGGACTAGCTACAATGAGCAGTTCTTC; cdr3_aa: CAISEPTRTSYNEQFF; v_call: TRBV10-3; j_call: TRBJ2-1; d_call: TRBD2; clone_size: many
cdr3_nt: TGCAGCGTTGAAGATCGGGCGGGAGTGGATGAGCAGTACTTC; cdr3_aa: CSVEDRAGVDEQYF; v_call: TRBV29-1; j_call: TRBJ2-7; d_call: TRBD2; clone_size: many
cdr3_nt: TGTGCCAGTAGTACCATGGACAGGGAGAACACTGAAGCTTTCTTT; cdr3_aa: CASSTMDRENTEAFF; v_call: TRBV19; j_call: TRBJ1-1; d_call: TRBD1; clone_size: few
cdr3_nt: TGTGCCAGCAGCTCGATGGACAGGTACGTCAATGAGCAGTTCTTC; cdr3_aa: CASSSMDRYVNEQFF; v_call: TRBV5-4; j_call: TRBJ2-1; d_call: TRBD1; clone_size: many
cdr3_nt: TGCGCCAGCAGTGATGATCGGGGGGGAGGTCAGCCCCAGCATTTT; cdr3_aa: CASSDDRGGGQPQHF; v_call: TRBV10-2; j_call: TRBJ1-5; d_call: .; clone_size: many
cdr3_nt: TGCGCCAGCATGCTAGCGGGGGCCCAAGAGACCCAGTACTTC; cdr3_aa: CASMLAGAQETQYF; v_call: TRBV5-1; j_call: TRBJ2-5; d_call: TRBD2; clone_size: many
cdr3_nt: TGTGCCAGCAGCTCCGAGAGATACGAGCAGTACTTC; cdr3_aa: CASSSERYEQYF; v_call: TRBV2; j_call: TRBJ2-7; d_call: .; clone_size: .
cdr3_nt: TGTGCCATCAGTGAGCAGGGAGGAGCTTTCTTT; cdr3_aa: CAISEQGGAFF; v_call: TRBV10-3; j_call: TRBJ1-1; d_call: .; clone_size: many
cdr3_nt: TGCGCCAGCAGCATCGGACAGGGGGCAGGCAACAATGAGCAGTTCTTC; cdr3_aa: CASSIGQGAGNNEQFF; v_call: TRBV5-1; j_call: TRBJ2-1; d_call: TRBD1; clone_size: many
cdr3_nt: TGTGCCATCAGTGATCAGGACAGGGGTTTAGGCAATGAGCAGTTCTTC; cdr3_aa: CAISDQDRGLGNEQFF; v_call: TRBV10-3; j_call: TRBJ2-1; d_call: TRBD1; clone_size: many
cdr3_nt: TGTGCCATCACCGAGGACAGGGGTCGAGGGAGCACCGGGGAGCTGTTTTTT; cdr3_aa: CAITEDRGRGSTGELFF; v_call: TRBV10-3; j_call: TRBJ2-2; d_call: TRBD1; clone_size: many
cdr3_nt: TGTGCCAGCAGCGAGGCAAGGGGGCGCGGCGGGGAGCTGTTTTTT; cdr3_aa: CASSEARGRGGELFF; v_call: TRBV14; j_call: TRBJ2-2; d_call: TRBD1; clone_size: medium-sized
cdr3_nt: TGTGCCAGCAGCTTAGACCACAGGCCCAATGAAAAACTGTTTTTT; cdr3_aa: CASSLDHRPNEKLFF; v_call: TRBV7-2; j_call: TRBJ1-4; d_call: .; clone_size: few
cdr3_nt: TGCAGCGTCGGACAGGAGACCTACGAGCAGTACTTC; cdr3_aa: CSVGQETYEQYF; v_call: TRBV29-1; j_call: TRBJ2-7; d_call: TRBD1; clone_size: many
cdr3_nt: TGTGCCAGCTCATCAGGGAATAGCAATCAGCCCCAGCATTTT; cdr3_aa: CASSSGNSNQPQHF; v_call: TRBV18; j_call: TRBJ1-5; d_call: .; clone_size: many
cdr3_nt: TGTGCCAGTTCGGCGACAGCGGGGCCGTATGGCTACACCTTC; cdr3_aa: CASSATAGPYGYTF; v_call: TRBV19; j_call: TRBJ1-2; d_call: .; clone_size: many
cdr3_nt: TGTGCCAGCAGTGGTGGGAGAGAGACCCAGTACTTC; cdr3_aa: CASSGGRETQYF; v_call: TRBV6-1; j_call: TRBJ2-5; d_call: .; clone_size: many
cdr3_nt: TGCGCCAGCAGCCAAGTCACAGGGTACAATGAGCAGTTCTTC; cdr3_aa: CASSQVTGYNEQFF; v_call: TRBV4-3; j_call: TRBJ2-1; d_call: .; clone_size: many
cdr3_nt: TGTGCCAGCAGCTTGACCCGGACAGAACTGCTTAGCTACACCTTC; cdr3_aa: CASSLTRTELLSYTF; v_call: TRBV7-9; j_call: TRBJ1-2; d_call: .; clone_size: many
cdr3_nt: TGTGCCAGCAGCCCTTGGACAGCGAACACCGGGGAGCTGTCTTTT; cdr3_aa: CASSPWTANTGELSF; v_call: TRBV7-2; j_call: TRBJ2-2; d_call: .; clone_size: .
cdr3_nt: TGTGCCAGCACCTTGGGGCTTGCCTACAATGAGCAGTTCTTC; cdr3_aa: CASTLGLAYNEQFF; v_call: TRBV5-6; j_call: TRBJ2-1; d_call: .; clone_size: many
cdr3_nt: TGCGCCAGCAGCCAAGACAGCCAGGCAGCTAATGAAAAACTGTTTTTT; cdr3_aa: CASSQDSQAANEKLFF; v_call: TRBV4-3; j_call: TRBJ1-4; d_call: .; clone_size: medium-sized
cdr3_nt: TGTGCCAGCAGCCCGTGGGCGCATGGCTACACCTTC; cdr3_aa: CASSPWAHGYTF; v_call: TRBV5-8; j_call: TRBJ1-2; d_call: .; clone_size: medium-sized
cdr3_nt: TGTGCCAGCAGTGAATATAAGCTCTCTCGAGAGACCCAGTACTTC; cdr3_aa: CASSEYKLSRETQYF; v_call: TRBV25-1; j_call: TRBJ2-5; d_call: .; clone_size: many
cdr3_nt: TGTGCCAGCCATCGGTGGGGGGGCAGCAGCAATGAGCAGTTCTTC; cdr3_aa: CASHRWGGSSNEQFF; v_call: TRBV6-1; j_call: TRBJ2-1; d_call: .; clone_size: medium-sized
cdr3_nt: TGTGCCTGGAGTGTAGGGCAGGGCTGGACTGAAGCTTTCTTT; cdr3_aa: CAWSVGQGWTEAFF; v_call: TRBV30; j_call: TRBJ1-1; d_call: .; clone_size: many
cdr3_nt: TGTGCCAGCAGTTACCCGGCAGCGGGGAATTACGAGCAGTACTTC; cdr3_aa: CASSYPAAGNYEQYF; v_call: TRBV6-6; j_call: TRBJ2-7; d_call: TRBD2; clone_size: many
cdr3_nt: TGTGCCTGGGATCGCCCCTCCCCAGGCACTGAAGCTTTCTTT; cdr3_aa: CAWDRPSPGTEAFF; v_call: TRBV30; j_call: TRBJ1-1; d_call: .; clone_size: many
cdr3_nt: TGTGCCAGCAGTAGGGACAGTTCTTTTAGAAACACCATATATTTT; cdr3_aa: CASSRDSSFRNTIYF; v_call: TRBV2; j_call: TRBJ1-3; d_call: TRBD1; clone_size: many
cdr3_nt: TGTGCCAGCAGCTTGAGCCCAGGTTCGCCCTCCTACGAGCAGTACTTC; cdr3_aa: CASSLSPGSPSYEQYF; v_call: TRBV5-6; j_call: TRBJ2-7; d_call: .; clone_size: many